This TCR beta chain was sequenced for a study of blood T cell repertoires in COVID-19. Data came from immunoSEQ multiplex PCR; TCRdb stores just in-frame clones and leaves some out. Of 320,000 or so clones detected, 89% appear once; the ten largest clones hold approximately 4.7%. Germline V gene sequence: CDR1 GTSNPN, CDR2 SVGIG (reference sequence). The length of the CDR3 is 13 residues. Trimming took off 8 bases at V and 3 bases at J, with 14 bases between the two ends. The chain is built from TRBV30 and TRBJ1-5; possible D gene TRBD1, 6 bases. The sequenced material came from PBMCs or T cells enriched from blood (not recorded which). The sequence was collected from a man aged 55-75 years who had recovered from COVID-19. In DNA, the CDR3 is TGTGCCGACCGGGACAACCACAATCAGCCCCAGCATTTT. Amino acids: CADRDNHNQPQHF.